Listed below are T cell receptor beta chains from one sample, sequenced in a study of T cells in pancreatic ductal adenocarcinoma. The repertoire was sequenced with immunoSEQ multiplex PCR; TCRdb's copy has only in-frame clones and lacks some. The sample has about 4,200 clones; 68% are singletons. Sequencing input: pancreatic tumor tissue. The receptors stem from a human donor with pancreatic ductal adenocarcinoma. Each CDR3 is given with its conserved first and last residue. D genes are given only for firm matches. The size of a clone is reported for some rows only, either as once, few or many, or as a class for expanded clones.

len | d_gene | j_gene | abundance | v_gene | CDR3aa | CDR3nt
17 | . | TRBJ2-1 | few | TRBV7-2 | CASSLYLAGSSYNEQFF | TGTGCCAGCAGCTTATATTTGGCGGGATCCTCCTACAATGAGCAGTTCTTC
14 | TRBD2 | TRBJ2-3 | once | TRBV11-2 | CASSLIAGTDTQYF | TGTGCCAGCAGCCTTATAGCGGGAACAGATACGCAGTATTTT
12 | . | TRBJ1-1 | . | TRBV19 | CASSRGNTEAFF | TGTGCCAGTAGTCGGGGGAACACTGAAGCTTTCTTT
15 | . | TRBJ1-1 | once | TRBV7-8 | CASSPKTQFGTEAFF | TGTGCCAGCAGCCCAAAAACACAGTTTGGGACTGAAGCTTTCTTT
17 | TRBD1 | TRBJ1-6 | . | TRBV7-2 | CASSFGQGPSYNSPLHF | TGTGCCAGCAGCTTTGGACAGGGCCCCTCCTATAATTCACCCCTCCACTTT
13 | . | TRBJ1-1 | . | TRBV30 | CAWSYLGGTEAFF | TGTGCCTGGTCATACCTCGGGGGCACTGAAGCTTTCTTT
13 | . | TRBJ2-7 | . | TRBV7-2 | CASSVDSPYEQYF | TGTGCCAGCAGTGTTGACAGTCCCTACGAGCAGTACTTC
17 | . | TRBJ1-4 | . | TRBV7-9 | CASSLGGSPVLGGGLFF | TGTGCCAGCAGCTTAGGAGGATCCCCTGTCCTAGGCGGGGGACTGTTTTTT
14 | . | TRBJ1-5 | few | TRBV19 | CASRDGGYSQPQHF | TGTGCCAGTAGAGACGGGGGTTATAGTCAGCCCCAGCATTTT
13 | TRBD1 | TRBJ2-5 | . | TRBV28 | CASRQQGPETQYF | TGTGCCAGCAGACAACAGGGGCCTGAGACCCAGTACTTC
12 | . | TRBJ1-1 | few | TRBV6-1 | CVVSGWGTEAFF | TGTGTTGTATCGGGATGGGGTACTGAAGCTTTCTTT
14 | TRBD1 | TRBJ2-5 | few | TRBV7-9 | CASSPWDREETQYF | TGTGCCAGCAGCCCCTGGGACAGGGAAGAGACCCAGTACTTC
15 | . | TRBJ2-7 | few | TRBV7-2 | CASSLSALPSYEQYF | TGTGCCAGCAGCTTATCTGCGTTACCATCCTACGAGCAGTACTTC
12 | . | TRBJ1-1 | few | TRBV4-2 | CASSLSAGQAFF | TGTGCCAGCAGCCTCTCAGCGGGCCAGGCTTTCTTT
17 | . | TRBJ2-3 | hyperexpanded | TRBV19 | CASSITGFTAHADTQYF | TGTGCCAGTAGTATCACAGGATTTACAGCTCATGCAGATACGCAGTATTTT
13 | . | TRBJ1-2 | . | TRBV27 | CASSSGPLRGYTF | TGTGCCAGCAGTTCAGGACCCCTTAGGGGCTACACCTTC
13 | . | TRBJ1-4 | . | TRBV18 | CASSPLDTEKLFF | TGTGCCAGCTCACCACTCGACACGGAAAAACTGTTTTTT
17 | . | TRBJ2-2 | once | TRBV12-5 | CASGIQTPQPYTGELFF | TGTGCTAGTGGTATACAGACACCCCAGCCCTACACCGGGGAGCTGTTTTTT
15 | TRBD2 | TRBJ2-1 | . | TRBV9 | CASSVFSGGSREQFF | TGTGCCAGCAGCGTATTTAGCGGGGGGTCGCGGGAGCAGTTCTTC
15 | . | TRBJ2-3 | . | TRBV6-1 | CASSERGGRTDTQYF | TGTGCCAGCAGTGAAAGAGGGGGTCGCACAGATACGCAGTATTTT
14 | TRBD2 | TRBJ2-1 | large | TRBV27 | CASRSSGRVNEQFF | TGTGCCAGCAGAAGCAGCGGGAGGGTAAATGAGCAGTTCTTC
14 | . | TRBJ1-2 | . | TRBV4-2 | CASSAAGDVLGYTF | TGTGCCAGCAGCGCGGCAGGGGATGTACTTGGCTACACCTTC
18 | . | TRBJ1-3 | . | TRBV7-2 | CASSFAPLTGRGGNTIYF | TGTGCCAGCAGCTTCGCGCCTCTCACAGGGCGAGGGGGAAACACCATATATTTT
19 | TRBD2 | TRBJ2-2 | . | TRBV9 | CASSVGALAGGRGTGELFF | TGTGCCAGCAGCGTAGGGGCACTAGCGGGAGGGCGGGGCACCGGGGAGCTGTTTTTT
15 | . | TRBJ2-7 | . | TRBV6-5 | CASSYSFRVRYEQYF | TGTGCCAGCAGTTACTCTTTCAGGGTGAGGTACGAGCAGTACTTC
12 | . | TRBJ2-1 | . | TRBV19 | CASSAWDNEQFF | TGTGCCAGTAGTGCGTGGGACAATGAGCAGTTCTTC
15 | . | TRBJ2-5 | . | TRBV7-8 | CASSLGGRGQETQYF | TGTGCCAGCAGCTTAGGAGGGCGGGGTCAAGAGACCCAGTACTTC
17 | TRBD2 | TRBJ2-3 | . | TRBV4-2 | CASSQLLAGALTDTQYF | TGTGCCAGCAGCCAACTCCTAGCGGGGGCCCTCACAGATACGCAGTATTTT
15 | . | TRBJ1-2 | . | TRBV6-1 | CASRPSVSPNYGYTF | TGTGCCAGCAGACCTTCAGTGAGCCCAAACTATGGCTACACCTTC
16 | . | TRBJ2-1 | . | TRBV4-2 | CASSQGGRGSYNEQFF | TGTGCCAGCAGCCAAGGGGGACGGGGCTCCTACAATGAGCAGTTCTTC
13 | . | TRBJ2-2 | . | TRBV28 | CASSFGNTGELFF | TGTGCCAGCAGTTTTGGGAACACCGGGGAGCTGTTTTTT
11 | . | TRBJ1-2 | . | TRBV9 | CASSDRVGYTF | TGTGCCAGCAGCGACAGGGTGGGCTACACCTTC
13 | . | TRBJ2-7 | . | TRBV18 | CASSPPSAYEQYF | TGTGCCAGCTCACCACCATCCGCCTACGAGCAGTACTTC
12 | . | TRBJ2-5 | . | TRBV29-1 | CSVQEPQETQYF | TGCAGCGTTCAGGAGCCTCAAGAGACCCAGTACTTC
14 | TRBD1 | TRBJ1-2 | . | TRBV6-6 | CASSLGGTGSGYTF | TGTGCCAGCAGCCTAGGTGGGACAGGGAGCGGCTACACCTTC
14 | . | TRBJ2-7 | . | TRBV10-3 | CAISSGTGSYEQYF | TGTGCCATCAGTTCCGGGACGGGGAGTTACGAGCAGTACTTC
22 | . | TRBJ2-3 | once | TRBV7-3 | CASSMTGILSVLREGQTDTQYF | TGTGCCAGCAGTATGACAGGGATCCTCTCGGTTTTACGGGAGGGCCAGACAGATACGCAGTATTTT
14 | TRBD1 | TRBJ1-4 | . | TRBV15 | CATSGPGQDEKLFF | TGTGCCACCAGCGGACCGGGACAGGATGAAAAACTGTTTTTT
13 | . | TRBJ2-2 | . | TRBV30 | CAWSVLGAGELFF | TGTGCCTGGAGTGTCCTTGGGGCCGGGGAGCTGTTTTTT
15 | TRBD2 | TRBJ2-5 | . | TRBV11-2 | CASSWGTTSQETQYF | TGTGCCAGCAGCTGGGGGACTACCTCACAAGAGACCCAGTACTTC
12 | TRBD2 | TRBJ2-1 | . | TRBV11-2 | CASSLLATEQFF | TGTGCCAGCAGCCTACTAGCGACTGAGCAGTTCTTC